The rows below give T cell receptor beta chains drawn from one sample of a study of blood T cell repertoires in COVID-19. This table comes from immunoSEQ multiplex PCR, and its TCRdb copy is limited to in-frame clones, with some not included. The sample comprises 350,000 or so clones, about 90% of which are singletons, and just over 1% rests with the top ten. Sequenced material: PBMCs or T cells enriched from blood (not recorded which). These receptors were taken from a woman in her thirties who had been exposed to COVID-19. Each CDR3 is given with its conserved first and last residue. D genes are given only for firm matches. Clone size is given for some rows only: seen once, a few or many times, or a class if the clone is expanded.

clone_size,j_call,v_call,d_call,cdr3_nt,cdr3_aa
few,TRBJ1-1,TRBV10-1,TRBD1,TGCGCCAGCACCCCGGGACAGGGGGCGAACACTGAAGCTTTCTTT,CASTPGQGANTEAFF
-,TRBJ2-1,TRBV5-5,TRBD2,TGTGCCAGCAGCTTTCGGGGGGAGACCTACAATGAGCAGTTCTTC,CASSFRGETYNEQFF
-,TRBJ1-6,TRBV9,-,TGTGCCAGCAGCTCCCGGGCAGGGCAGGATTCACCCCTCCACTTT,CASSSRAGQDSPLHF
-,TRBJ1-2,TRBV27,TRBD1,TGTGCCAGCAGTCCGTGGACAGGGAATTATGGCTACACCTTC,CASSPWTGNYGYTF
-,TRBJ1-1,TRBV7-3,-,TGTGCCAGCAGCCCCTATGAGGGCACTGAAGCTTTCTTT,CASSPYEGTEAFF
-,TRBJ2-2,TRBV11-3,-,TGTGCCAGCAGCCCCGCACGAGGGAGTCCCGGGGAGCTGTTTTTT,CASSPARGSPGELFF
-,TRBJ1-2,TRBV7-9,-,TGTGCCAGCAGCTTAGAAGGGGAAGGCTACACCTTC,CASSLEGEGYTF
-,TRBJ1-1,TRBV27,-,TGTGCCAGCAGGCACCGCCCGGCAGGGCCGAACACTGAAGCTTTCTTT,CASRHRPAGPNTEAFF
-,TRBJ2-2,TRBV2,TRBD1,TGTGCCAGCAGAAGGGGACAGGCCGGGGAGCTGTTTTTT,CASRRGQAGELFF
-,TRBJ1-2,TRBV3-1/TRBV3-2,-,TGTGCCAGCAGCCTTGTTGGGGGGGCTGGCTACACCTTC,CASSLVGGAGYTF
-,TRBJ1-2,TRBV5-6,-,TGTGCCAGCAGCTTTCCCCGACAGCGCTATGGCTACACCTTC,CASSFPRQRYGYTF
-,TRBJ2-2,TRBV12-3/TRBV12-4,-,TGCGCTTGGGCAGGGCAAAACACCGGGGAGCTGTTTTTT,CAWAGQNTGELFF
many,TRBJ2-1,TRBV6-4,-,TGTGCCAGCAGTGAGACAGCTAACAATGAGCAGTTCTTC,CASSETANNEQFF
-,TRBJ1-3,TRBV5-6,-,TGTGCCAGCAGCTCCCCGGGACATCCTGGAAACACCATATATTTT,CASSSPGHPGNTIYF
-,TRBJ2-1,TRBV9,TRBD2,TGTGCCAGCAGCGTGGGCGTCGGGACTAGCGGGTACAATGAGCAGTTCTTC,CASSVGVGTSGYNEQFF
-,TRBJ2-5,TRBV5-4,TRBD1,TGTGCCAGCAGCTCAGGGGGAGAGACCCAGTACTTC,CASSSGGETQYF
-,TRBJ2-1,TRBV19,-,TGTGCCAGTAGTATATCTAGCGTCTACAATGAGCAGTTCTTC,CASSISSVYNEQFF
-,TRBJ1-1,TRBV28,-,TGTGCCAGCCGAGACCGAGGGGGCACTGAAGCTTTCTTT,CASRDRGGTEAFF
-,TRBJ2-3,TRBV18,-,TGTGCCAGCTCACTCGGAGGACCCACAGATACGCAGTATTTT,CASSLGGPTDTQYF
-,TRBJ2-2,TRBV7-9,-,TGTGCCAGCAGCTTATCCCAGCTGGGGGAGGCGGGCACCGGGGAGCTGTTTTTT,CASSLSQLGEAGTGELFF
few,TRBJ1-2,TRBV2,-,TGTGCCAGCAGTGAAGTCGGGGTCGCTGACTATGGCTACACCTTC,CASSEVGVADYGYTF
-,TRBJ2-5,TRBV27,TRBD1,TGTGCCAGCAGTAAGACAGGGGGTGGGGAGACCCAGTACTTC,CASSKTGGGETQYF